The next 18 T cell receptor beta chains were all read from a single sample in a study of PD-L1 blockade in urothelial cancer. Time point described: pretreatment peripheral blood. Sequencing was performed with immunoSEQ multiplex PCR; in TCRdb, only in-frame clones are kept and a portion is missing. This sample carries about 87,000 clones, 84% of them seen once, and the ten largest clones take around 1.9%. Sequenced material: PBMCs, taken around atezolizumab (anti-PD-L1) treatment. Receptor source: a man between 60 and 75 years old with urothelial cancer.

This clone has more than one count but fewer than ten. V gene TRBV19 combines with J gene TRBJ2-7; tentatively, D is TRBD1 (6 bases). Trimming shortened V by 6 bases and J by 6 bases, and 12 bases separated the two germline ends. The CDR3 contains 12 residues. Germline V CDR1 and CDR2: LNHDA, SQIVND (reference sequence). Written as DNA, the CDR3 is TGTGCCAGTAGCACAGGGTTCAGCGAGCAGTACTTC. Protein: CASSTGFSEQYF. Combining the CDR3 with reference TRBV19 and TRBJ2-7 gives the whole variable domain DGGITQSPKYLFRKEGQNVTLSCEQNLNHDAMYWYRQDPGQGLRLIYYSQIVNDFQKGDIAEGYSVSREKKESFPLTVTSAQKNPTAFYLCASSTGFSEQYFGPGTRLTVT.

V gene TRBV5-1 combines with J gene TRBJ2-7; a weak D match, TRBD1 (5 bases). V shed 4 bases and J shed 4 bases, with 18 bases lying between them. This CDR3 spans 15 amino acids. The germline CDR1 and CDR2 sequences are SGHRS and YFSETQ. CDR3 nucleotides: TGCGCCAGCAGCCTCCAGGGCGACTCTCGATACGAGCAGTACTTC. It translates to CASSLQGDSRYEQYF.

This chain uses TRBV27 with TRBJ1-5; TRBD1 might be the D (5 bases). Between the trimmed V and J ends, which lost 4 bases and 6 bases, there was a span of 28 bases. CDR3 size: 19 residues. The germline gives CDR1 MNHEY, CDR2 SMNVEV (reference sequence). The CDR3 loop is CASSSHLPGLTRRSQPQHF. CDR3 sequence (DNA): TGTGCCAGCAGTTCGCATTTACCGGGACTTACTCGGCGGAGTCAGCCCCAGCATTTT.

The chain recombines TRBV7-8 with TRBJ2-3; TRBD2 matches 7 bases. The germline V gene encodes CDR1 SGHVS and CDR2 FQNEAQ. With V trimmed by 5 bases and J by 2 bases, 4 bases remained unmatched. The CDR3 contains 14 residues. CDR3 residues: CASSLGGITDTQYF. In DNA, the CDR3 is TGTGCCAGCAGCCTGGGAGGGATCACAGATACGCAGTATTTT. Drawing the rest from reference TRBV7-8 and TRBJ2-3, the complete variable domain is GAGVSQSPRYKVAKRGQDVALRCDPISGHVSLFWYQQALGQGPEFLTYFQNEAQLDKSGLPSDRFFAERPEGSVSTLKIQRTQQEDSAVYLCASSLGGITDTQYFGPGTRLTVL.

The chain combines TRBV6-1 with TRBJ1-2, with D unresolved. The CDR3 is made up of 13 amino acids. The germline CDR1 and CDR2 sequences are MNHNS and SASEGT. Trimming pared 1 base from V and 11 bases from J, leaving 14 bases between. The CDR3 is CASSEGVLVVYTF. The CDR3 coding sequence is TGTGCCAGCAGTGAAGGAGTATTGGTCGTATACACCTTC.

The chain links TRBV9 to TRBJ2-3, with a possible D match to TRBD2 (6 bases). V lost 3 bases and J lost 1, with 12 bases in between. This CDR3 has 15 residues. Germline lookup yields CDR1 SGDLS and CDR2 YYNGEE. CDR3: CASSANWGGTDTQYF. The CDR3 DNA follows: TGTGCCAGCAGCGCCAACTGGGGGGGCACAGATACGCAGTATTTT.

CDR3 protein: CSVERGGARYTGYTF. The CDR3 coding sequence is TGCAGCGTTGAGAGAGGGGGGGCGCGGTATACTGGCTACACCTTC. The J gene is TRBJ1-2, the V gene TRBV29-1, with D perhaps TRBD1 (6 bases). CDR1 and CDR2 from the germline V gene are SQVTM and ANQGSEA. CDR3 length: 15 amino acids. V lost 3 bases and J lost 7, with 21 bases in between.

V gene TRBV6-5 combines with J gene TRBJ2-7; 8 positions match TRBD2. From germline, CDR1 is MNHEY and CDR2 SVGAGI. The CDR3 is 14 residues long. V was pared by 0 bases and J by 4 bases, with 2 bases of the junction left unmatched. The CDR3 coding sequence is TGTGCCAGCAGTTACTCGGCGGGGGGATACGAGCAGTACTTC. It codes for CASSYSAGGYEQYF.

This chain links TRBV18 with TRBJ1-3, with D possibly being TRBD1 (5 bases). V was pared by 0 bases and J by 4 bases, with 7 bases between. The CDR3 has 14 amino acids. Looked up from germline, CDR1 is KGHSH and CDR2 is LQKENI. In nucleotides, the CDR3 is TGTGCCAGCTCACCACCGGGGCAGGGAAACACCATATATTTT. Its protein product is CASSPPGQGNTIYF.

This clone is a singleton in its sample. V is TRBV5-6 and J is TRBJ1-1; 8 bases are a match to TRBD1. This CDR3 is built from 14 residues. Germline CDR1 and CDR2: SGHDT and YYEEEE. Losses at the gene ends were 4 bases for V and 2 bases for J; bases not matched to a gene: 4. DNA of the CDR3: TGTGCCAGCAGCAAAGGACAGGGTAACACTGAAGCTTTCTTT. Residues: CASSKGQGNTEAFF. Drawing the rest from reference TRBV5-6 and TRBJ1-1, the complete variable domain is DAGVTQSPTHLIKTRGQQVTLRCSPKSGHDTVSWYQQALGQGPQFIFQYYEEEERQRGNFPDRFSGHQFPNYSSELNVNALLLGDSALYLCASSKGQGNTEAFFGQGTRLTVV.

This clone has a single count. The CDR3 spells CASSLVRGEETQYF. The DNA of the CDR3 is TGTGCCAGCAGCTTAGTTCGGGGGGAAGAGACCCAGTACTTC. The chain joins TRBV7-2 to TRBJ2-5; the match to TRBD2 covers 7 bases. After removal of 1 base from V and 3 bases from J, the junction contained 2 bases not matched to a gene. The CDR3 is 14 residues long. Per germline, CDR1 SGHTA and CDR2 FQGNSA. The full variable domain, its missing parts supplied by reference TRBV7-2 and TRBJ2-5, is GAGVSQSPSNKVTEKGKDVELRCDPISGHTALYWYRQSLGQGLEFLIYFQGNSAPDKSGLPSDRFSAERTGGSVSTLTIQRTQQEDSAVYLCASSLVRGEETQYFGPGTRLLVL.

The chain couples TRBV5-1 to TRBJ2-2; 15 bases are a match to TRBD2. Germline values: CDR1 SGHRS, CDR2 YFSETQ. This CDR3 is 18 amino acids long. The V and J ends lost 4 bases and 0 bases, in that order; junction bases with no gene match: 4. CDR3 DNA: TGCGCCAGCAGCCTGGGGACTAGCGGGGGGACGAACACCGGGGAGCTGTTTTTT. It encodes CASSLGTSGGTNTGELFF. The full variable domain, its missing parts supplied by reference TRBV5-1 and TRBJ2-2, is KAGVTQTPRYLIKTRGQQVTLSCSPISGHRSVSWYQQTPGQGLQFLFEYFSETQRNKGNFPGRFSGRQFSNSRSEMNVSTLELGDSALYLCASSLGTSGGTNTGELFFGEGSRLTVL.

CDR3 nucleotides: TGTGCCAGCAGCTTTGCAAGGGGTATCTCTGGAAACACCATATATTTT. This sequence encodes CASSFARGISGNTIYF. The rearrangement joins TRBV7-8 to TRBJ1-3; TRBD1 is a possible D gene (5 bases). This CDR3 is 16 amino acids long. Germline CDR1 reads SGHVS; CDR2 reads FQNEAQ. V dropped 3 bases and J dropped 0 bases, with 12 bases sitting between them.

This chain joins TRBV14 and TRBJ2-1, with TRBD2 as a possible D gene (8 bases). Trimming removed 5 bases at V and 5 bases at J, with 16 bases between. CDR1 and CDR2 from the germline V gene are SGHDN and FVKESK. The CDR3 runs 15 residues. The CDR3 DNA sequence: TGTGCCAGCAGCGAGGGGGCGGGAGGAGACAATGAGCAGTTCTTC. The encoded protein is CASSEGAGGDNEQFF.

The chain employs TRBV5-1 and TRBJ2-1; tentatively, D is TRBD1 (5 bases). This CDR3 spans 11 amino acids. V lost 10 bases to trimming and J lost 7 bases, with 12 bases between them. The V gene's germline CDR1 is SGHRS and CDR2 YFSETQ. DNA of the CDR3: TGCGCCGGACAATACTATAATGAGCAGTTCTTC. It translates to CAGQYYNEQFF.

The rearrangement joins TRBV18 to TRBJ2-3, with 10 bases identical to TRBD1. This CDR3 is 15 amino acids long. CDR1 KGHSH and CDR2 LQKENI come from the germline V gene. V shed 3 bases, J shed 4 bases, and the junction held 4 bases outside the gene matches. The CDR3 bases are TGTGCCAGCTCACCCTCGACAGGGGGCGCAGATACGCAGTATTTT. As protein: CASSPSTGGADTQYF.

This sequence joins TRBV6-4 and TRBJ1-1; D call uncertain. V lost 0 bases and J 0 bases, leaving 14 bases between the germline ends. Germline-derived CDR1 and CDR2 are MRHNA and SNTAGT. CDR3 length equals 17 residues. The CDR3 is CASSDSELSEVNTEAFF. CDR3 in DNA: TGTGCCAGCAGTGACTCGGAGTTAAGCGAGGTGAACACTGAAGCTTTCTTT.

V is TRBV10-1 and J is TRBJ2-7, with 9 bases lining up with TRBD1. The CDR3 loop spans 15 amino acids. Germline V gene data show CDR1 as WNHNN and CDR2 as SYGVQD (reference sequence). V was clipped by 6 bases and J by 4 bases; unmatched bases: 10. CDR3 in DNA: TGCGCCAGCAGCGGTTACAGGGGGCATGTTTACGAGCAGTACTTC. It codes for CASSGYRGHVYEQYF.